This T cell receptor (beta chain) emerged from a study of post-analysis software for immune sequencing data. Study background: Progressive-relapsing, secondary progressive and relapsing-remitting multiple sclerosis were among the disease courses included. Study observations and caveats: Patients carried 5 or 6 TRBV segments more frequently than controls did, and TRBV5-6, TRBV5-1 and TRBV20-1 were among them. Batch-matched samples strongly co-clustered by F measure. There was significantly lower normalized Chao1 diversity in multiple sclerosis patients than in controls.

This clonotype occurred a few times. The antigen is undetermined. Trimming stripped 0 bases from V and 2 bases from J, with 6 bases between. Germline assignment: CDR1 SGHRS and CDR2 YFSETQ. There are 14 residues in the CDR3. Tagging with unique molecular identifiers was a feature of the TCR beta cDNA libraries. TCRdb passed the PCR reads through MiXCR, listing each CDR3 protein once. The table records 500,000 to 600,000 distinct CDR3 sequences, around 47% of them present only once. V usage is TRBV5-1 and J usage is TRBJ2-4; D unresolved. This sequence originates from a girl under 18 with multiple sclerosis. The material sequenced was blood. The CDR3 sequence is CASSLGDSKNIQYF. In DNA form, the CDR3 reads TGCGCCAGCAGCTTGGGGGATTCCAAAAACATTCAGTACTTC.